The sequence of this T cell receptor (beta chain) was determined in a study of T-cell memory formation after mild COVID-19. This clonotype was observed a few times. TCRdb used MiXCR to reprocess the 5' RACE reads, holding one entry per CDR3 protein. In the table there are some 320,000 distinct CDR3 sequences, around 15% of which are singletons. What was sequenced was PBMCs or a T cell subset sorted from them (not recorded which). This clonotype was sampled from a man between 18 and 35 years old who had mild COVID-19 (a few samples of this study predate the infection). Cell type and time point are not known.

The DNA of the CDR3 is TGTGCCAGCAGTTACGGGGGGGGGCGGAATGAGCAGTTCTTC. Residues: CASSYGGGRNEQFF. V gene TRBV6-5 combines with J gene TRBJ2-1; D may be TRBD2 (7 bases). Germline V gene sequence: CDR1 MNHEY, CDR2 SVGAGI. This CDR3 contains 14 residues. V lost 2 bases, J lost 7 bases, and 12 bases lay in between.